A single sample is the source of the 4 T cell receptor beta chains below, sequenced in a study of T cell responses to AZD1222 COVID-19 vaccine. Profiled with immunoSEQ multiplex PCR; TCRdb holds only in-frame clones, not every one. Counted here are around 250,000 clones, 90% to 95% occurring once; the ten biggest clones make up less than 0.65%. This specimen consisted of peripheral blood, obtained on day 0 of AZD1222 vaccination. The receptors shown here come from an adult in good health.

The chain joins TRBV3-1 (or the pseudogene TRBV3-2) to TRBJ2-7; 13 bases are shared with TRBD2. The V gene's germline CDR1 is LGHDT and CDR2 YNNKEL (reference sequence). This CDR3 region has 16 residues. The V gene end was trimmed by 3 bases and the J gene end by 0 bases; junction bases not matched to a gene: 2. The CDR3 bases are TGTGCCAGCAGCCAGAGGACTAGCGGGAGCTCCTACGAGCAGTACTTC. It translates to CASSQRTSGSSYEQYF.

CDR3 loop: CASSFRLAGKNEQFF. The CDR3 DNA reads TGTGCCAGCAGCTTCCGACTAGCGGGCAAAAATGAGCAGTTCTTC. V is TRBV9 and J is TRBJ2-1; 10 nucleotides match TRBD2. V shed 4 bases and J 7 bases; nucleotides not matched to a gene: 8. CDR3 length equals 15 residues. CDR1 and CDR2 (germline): SGDLS, YYNGEE.

This sequence joins TRBV19 and TRBJ1-3; D is ambiguous. V was pared by 5 bases and J by 4 bases, with 15 bases between. Germline CDR1 reads LNHDA; CDR2 reads SQIVND (reference sequence). The CDR3 runs to 15 residues. CDR3 loop: CASSPWVAQGNTIYF. The DNA for the CDR3 is TGTGCCAGTAGTCCATGGGTTGCTCAAGGAAACACCATATATTTT.

V gene TRBV28 combines with J gene TRBJ1-1; D call uncertain. Germline assignment: CDR1 MDHEN and CDR2 SYDVKM. Trimming cost V 2 bases and J 9 bases, with 13 bases left between them. The CDR3 has 13 residues. As DNA, the CDR3 is TGTGCCAGCAGTTTACAGGCCAGGCGAAAAGCTTTCTTT. This translates into CASSLQARRKAFF.